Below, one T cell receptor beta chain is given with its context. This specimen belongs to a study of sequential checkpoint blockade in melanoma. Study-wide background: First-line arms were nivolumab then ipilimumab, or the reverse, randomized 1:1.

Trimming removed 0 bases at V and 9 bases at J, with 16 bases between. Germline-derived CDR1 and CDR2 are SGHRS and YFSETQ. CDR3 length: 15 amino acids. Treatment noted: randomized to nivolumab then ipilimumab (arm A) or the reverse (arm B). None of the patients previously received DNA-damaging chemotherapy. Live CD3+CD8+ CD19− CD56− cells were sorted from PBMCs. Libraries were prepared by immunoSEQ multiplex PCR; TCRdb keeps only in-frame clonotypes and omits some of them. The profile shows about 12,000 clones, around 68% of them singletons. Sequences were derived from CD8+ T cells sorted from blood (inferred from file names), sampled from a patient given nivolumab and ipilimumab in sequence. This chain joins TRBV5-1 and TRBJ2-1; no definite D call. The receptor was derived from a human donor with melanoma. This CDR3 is CASSLASPLTSEQFF. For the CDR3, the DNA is TGCGCCAGCAGCTTGGCCTCTCCTCTTACAAGTGAGCAGTTCTTC.